This T cell receptor (beta chain) was captured by sequencing in a study of shared clonotypes between healthy human individuals. Study-wide context: The composition of the donors was a couple of women and a few men aged 18 to 49.

This CDR3 comprises 14 residues. V was trimmed by 8 bases and J by 0 bases, leaving 11 bases between them. CDR1 is MNHEY, CDR2 SMNVEV, per germline (reference sequence). Sequencing was performed with immunoSEQ multiplex PCR; in TCRdb, only in-frame clones are kept and a portion is missing. Here the sample spans 630,000 or so clones, more than 95% being singletons. The naive CD8 fraction comprised CD45RO-negative cells positively selected for CCR7 and excluded terminally differentiated effector memory CD45RA+ cells. Sequences were obtained from naive CD8+ T cells sorted from blood. The chain combines TRBV27 with TRBJ1-5, with D possibly being TRBD1 (6 bases). The receptor was derived from a man younger than 40 in good health. CDR3 loop: CASAQGGSNQPQHF. CDR3 DNA: TGTGCCAGCGCACAGGGAGGTAGCAATCAGCCCCAGCATTTT.